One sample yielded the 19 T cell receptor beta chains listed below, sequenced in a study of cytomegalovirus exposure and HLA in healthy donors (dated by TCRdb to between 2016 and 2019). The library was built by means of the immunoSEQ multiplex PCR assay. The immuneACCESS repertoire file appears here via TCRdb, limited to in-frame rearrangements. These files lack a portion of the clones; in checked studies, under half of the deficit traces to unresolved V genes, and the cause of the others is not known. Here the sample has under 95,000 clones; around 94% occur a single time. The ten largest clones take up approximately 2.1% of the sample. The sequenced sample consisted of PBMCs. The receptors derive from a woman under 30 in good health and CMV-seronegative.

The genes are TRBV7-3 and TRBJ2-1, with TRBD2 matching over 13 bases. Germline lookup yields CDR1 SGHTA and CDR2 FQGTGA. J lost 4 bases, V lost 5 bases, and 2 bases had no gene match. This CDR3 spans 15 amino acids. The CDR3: CASSVLAGGYNEQFF. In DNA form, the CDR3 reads TGTGCCAGCAGCGTACTAGCGGGAGGGTACAATGAGCAGTTCTTC.

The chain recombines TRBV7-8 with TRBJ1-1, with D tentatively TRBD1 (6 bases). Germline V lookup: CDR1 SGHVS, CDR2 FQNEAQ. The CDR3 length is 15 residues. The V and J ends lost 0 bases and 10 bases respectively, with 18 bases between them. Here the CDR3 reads CASSLAIGGPPGAFF. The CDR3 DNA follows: TGTGCCAGCAGCTTAGCGATAGGGGGACCGCCCGGAGCTTTCTTT. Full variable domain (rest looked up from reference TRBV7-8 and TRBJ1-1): GAGVSQSPRYKVAKRGQDVALRCDPISGHVSLFWYQQALGQGPEFLTYFQNEAQLDKSGLPSDRFFAERPEGSVSTLKIQRTQQEDSAVYLCASSLAIGGPPGAFFGQGTRLTVV.

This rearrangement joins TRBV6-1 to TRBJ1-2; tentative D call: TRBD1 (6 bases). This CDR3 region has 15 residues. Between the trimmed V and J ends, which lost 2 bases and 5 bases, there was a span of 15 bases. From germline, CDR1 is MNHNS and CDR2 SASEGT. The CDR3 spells CASSEQPGHLYGYTF. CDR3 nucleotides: TGTGCCAGCAGTGAACAACCGGGACACCTTTATGGCTACACCTTC.

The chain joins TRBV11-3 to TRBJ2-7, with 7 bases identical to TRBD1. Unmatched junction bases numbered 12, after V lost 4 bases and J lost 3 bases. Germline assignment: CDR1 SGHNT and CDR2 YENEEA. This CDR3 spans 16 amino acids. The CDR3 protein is CASSSFRTGAFYEQYF. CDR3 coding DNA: TGTGCCAGCAGCTCGTTCCGGACAGGCGCATTCTACGAGCAGTACTTC. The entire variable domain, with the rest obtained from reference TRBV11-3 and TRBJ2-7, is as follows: EAGVVQSPRYKIIEKKQPVAFWCNPISGHNTLYWYLQNLGQGPELLIRYENEEAVDDSQLPKDRFSAERLKGVDSTLKIQPAELGDSAVYLCASSSFRTGAFYEQYFGPGTRLTVT.

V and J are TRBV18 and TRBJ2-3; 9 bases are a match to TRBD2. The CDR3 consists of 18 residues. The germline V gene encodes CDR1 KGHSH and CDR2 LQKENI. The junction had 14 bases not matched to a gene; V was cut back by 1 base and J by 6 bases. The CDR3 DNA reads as TGTGCCAGCTCACCACTTCCTTTGACTAGCGGTGGCGGGGATACGCAGTATTTT. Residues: CASSPLPLTSGGGDTQYF. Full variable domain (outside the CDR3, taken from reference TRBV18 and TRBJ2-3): NAGVMQNPRHLVRRRGQEARLRCSPMKGHSHVYWYRQLPEEGLKFMVYLQKENIIDESGMPKERFSAEFPKEGPSILRIQQVVRGDSAAYFCASSPLPLTSGGGDTQYFGPGTRLTVL.

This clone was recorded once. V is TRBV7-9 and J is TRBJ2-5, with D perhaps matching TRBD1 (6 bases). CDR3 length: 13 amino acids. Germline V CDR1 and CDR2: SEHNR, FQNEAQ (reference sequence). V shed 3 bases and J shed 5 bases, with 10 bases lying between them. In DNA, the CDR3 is TGTGCCAGCAGCTTTGGCAGGGGTGAGACCCAGTACTTC. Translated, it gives CASSFGRGETQYF.

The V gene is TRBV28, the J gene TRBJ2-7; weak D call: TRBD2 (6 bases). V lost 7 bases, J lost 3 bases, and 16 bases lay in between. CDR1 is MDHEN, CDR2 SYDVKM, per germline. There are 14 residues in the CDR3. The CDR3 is CASTKRDWHYEQYF. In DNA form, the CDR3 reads TGTGCCAGCACCAAGAGGGACTGGCACTACGAGCAGTACTTC.

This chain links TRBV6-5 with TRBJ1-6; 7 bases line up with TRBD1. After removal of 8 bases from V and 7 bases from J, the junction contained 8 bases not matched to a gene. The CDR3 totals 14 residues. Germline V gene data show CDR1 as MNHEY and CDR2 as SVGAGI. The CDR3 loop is CASGRQGTNSPLHF. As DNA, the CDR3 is TGTGCCAGCGGGAGACAGGGAACGAATTCACCCCTCCACTTT.

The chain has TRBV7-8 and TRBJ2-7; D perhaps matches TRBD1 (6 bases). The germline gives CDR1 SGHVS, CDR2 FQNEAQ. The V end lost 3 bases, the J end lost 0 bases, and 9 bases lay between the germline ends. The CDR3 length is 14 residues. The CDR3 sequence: CASSLGHSSYEQYF. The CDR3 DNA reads TGTGCCAGCAGCTTGGGACACAGCTCCTACGAGCAGTACTTC.

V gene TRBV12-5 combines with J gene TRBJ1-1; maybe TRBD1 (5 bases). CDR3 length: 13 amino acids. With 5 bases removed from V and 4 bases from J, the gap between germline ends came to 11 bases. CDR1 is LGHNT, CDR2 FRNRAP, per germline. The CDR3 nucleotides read TGTGCTAGTGGTCGGGGGGAAGGCACTGAAGCTTTCTTT. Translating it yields CASGRGEGTEAFF.

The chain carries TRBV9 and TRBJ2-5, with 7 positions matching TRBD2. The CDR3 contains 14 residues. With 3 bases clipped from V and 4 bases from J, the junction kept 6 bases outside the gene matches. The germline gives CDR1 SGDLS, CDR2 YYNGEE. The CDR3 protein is CASSASGTPETQYF. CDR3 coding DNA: TGTGCCAGCAGCGCGAGCGGGACCCCAGAGACCCAGTACTTC.

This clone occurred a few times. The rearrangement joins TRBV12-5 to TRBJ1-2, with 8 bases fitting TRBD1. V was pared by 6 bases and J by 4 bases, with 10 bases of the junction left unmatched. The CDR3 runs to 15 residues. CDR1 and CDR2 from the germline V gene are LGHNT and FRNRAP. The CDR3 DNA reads TGTGCTAGTGGGCCCCCAGGGGGCCAGGTCTATGGCTACACCTTC. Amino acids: CASGPPGGQVYGYTF. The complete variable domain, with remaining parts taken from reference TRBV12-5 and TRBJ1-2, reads DARVTQTPRHKVTEMGQEVTMRCQPILGHNTVFWYRQTMMQGLELLAYFRNRAPLDDSGMPKDRFSAEMPDATLATLKIQPSEPRDSAVYFCASGPPGGQVYGYTFGSGTRLTVV.

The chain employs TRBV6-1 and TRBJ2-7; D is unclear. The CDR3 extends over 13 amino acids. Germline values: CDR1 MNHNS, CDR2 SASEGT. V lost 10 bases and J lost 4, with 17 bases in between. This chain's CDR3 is CATSPYLMYEQYF. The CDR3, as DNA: TGTGCCACGTCACCCTATCTGATGTACGAGCAGTACTTC.

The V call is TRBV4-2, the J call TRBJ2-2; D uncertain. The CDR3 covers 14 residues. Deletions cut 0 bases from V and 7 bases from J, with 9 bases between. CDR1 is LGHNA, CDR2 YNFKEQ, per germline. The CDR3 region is CASSQEFSVGELFF. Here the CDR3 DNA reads TGTGCCAGCAGCCAAGAATTCTCGGTCGGGGAGCTGTTTTTT.

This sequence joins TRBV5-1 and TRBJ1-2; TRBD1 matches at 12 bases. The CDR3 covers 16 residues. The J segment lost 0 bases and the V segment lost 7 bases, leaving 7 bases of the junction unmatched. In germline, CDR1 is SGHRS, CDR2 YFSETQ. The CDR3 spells CASQGTGGTTNYGYTF. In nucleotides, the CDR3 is TGCGCCAGCCAGGGGACAGGGGGCACTACTAACTATGGCTACACCTTC.

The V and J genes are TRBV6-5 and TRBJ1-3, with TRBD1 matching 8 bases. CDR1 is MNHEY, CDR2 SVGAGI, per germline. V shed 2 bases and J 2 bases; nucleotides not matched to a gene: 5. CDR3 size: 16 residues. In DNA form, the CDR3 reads TGTGCCAGCAGTTACGGGGCAGGGGGCACTGGAAACACCATATATTTT. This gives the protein CASSYGAGGTGNTIYF.

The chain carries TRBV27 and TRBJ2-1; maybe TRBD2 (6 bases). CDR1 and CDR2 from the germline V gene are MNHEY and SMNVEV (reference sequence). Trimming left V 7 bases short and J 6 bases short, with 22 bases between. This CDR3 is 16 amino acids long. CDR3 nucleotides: TGTGCCAGCATTAAGGACCGAGCGGGCGGGGTCAATGAGCAGTTCTTC. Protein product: CASIKDRAGGVNEQFF.

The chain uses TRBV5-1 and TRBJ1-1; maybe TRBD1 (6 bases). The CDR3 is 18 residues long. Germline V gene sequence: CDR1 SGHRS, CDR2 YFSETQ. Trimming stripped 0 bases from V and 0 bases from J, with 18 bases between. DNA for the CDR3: TGCGCCAGCAGCTTGGCGGGATTGGGGGCCACTATGAACACTGAAGCTTTCTTT. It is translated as CASSLAGLGATMNTEAFF.

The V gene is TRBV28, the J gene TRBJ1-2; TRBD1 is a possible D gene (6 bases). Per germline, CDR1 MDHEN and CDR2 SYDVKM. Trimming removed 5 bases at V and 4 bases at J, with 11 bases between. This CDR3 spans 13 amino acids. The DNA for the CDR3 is TGTGCCAGCAGTACGGGGACATTCTATGGCTACACCTTC. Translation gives CASSTGTFYGYTF.